This record concerns one T cell receptor beta chain sequence. The data are from a study of T cell changes during pregnancy in multiple sclerosis. Assay: immunoSEQ multiplex PCR; the TCRdb copy retains only in-frame clones and omits some. This sample has roughly 60,000 clones; roughly 92% occur once, and the top ten carry roughly 1.5%. From germline, CDR1 is SEHNR and CDR2 FQNEAQ (reference sequence). V was pared by 3 bases and J by 8 bases, with 9 bases of the junction left unmatched. This CDR3 region has 15 residues. The V gene is TRBV7-9, the J gene TRBJ1-2; 10 positions agree with TRBD1. This receptor was taken from a female donor with multiple sclerosis, enrolled in a pregnancy study. The sequenced sample was peripheral blood, obtained in the second trimester of pregnancy. The DNA of the CDR3 is TGTGCCAGCAGCTTTTCAGACAGGGGGCGCGACGGCTACACCTTC. Protein: CASSFSDRGRDGYTF. Looking up the rest from reference TRBV7-9 and TRBJ1-2 gives the full variable domain: DTGVSQNPRHKITKRGQNVTFRCDPISEHNRLYWYRQTLGQGPEFLTYFQNEAQLEKSRLLSDRFSAERPKGSFSTLEIQRTEQGDSAMYLCASSFSDRGRDGYTFGSGTRLTVV.